The rows below give T cell receptor beta chains drawn from one sample of a study of T cell responses to AZD1222 COVID-19 vaccine. Sequencing used immunoSEQ multiplex PCR; TCRdb keeps in-frame clones, though not all of them. The repertoire holds approximately 110,000 clones, about 90% seen once, with approximately 10% in the top ten. The specimen comprised peripheral blood, sampled on day 0 of AZD1222 vaccination. The receptors come from an adult in good health. CDR3s include the opening cysteine and the closing phenylalanine or tryptophan. Each record gives: CDR3 DNA, CDR3 protein, V gene, J gene, clone size, D gene. The D gene is left open where the match is weak. The size entry is marked missing in some rows and otherwise reads once, few, many or a size class.

TGTGCCAGCTCACCACTTGTTGGCGAAAAACTGTTTTTT,CASSPLVGEKLFF,TRBV18,TRBJ1-4,-,-
TGTGCCAGCAGCCTCCAGGGTGGCTATGGCTACACCTTC,CASSLQGGYGYTF,TRBV3-1/TRBV3-2,TRBJ1-2,-,-
TGTGCCAGCAGCCAAGTACACTCGGGCACCGGGGAGCTGTTTTTT,CASSQVHSGTGELFF,TRBV3-1/TRBV3-2,TRBJ2-2,-,-
TGTGCCAGCAGCTTAGCGGACTCTAGCGGGGGGTTACCCTACGAGCAGTACTTC,CASSLADSSGGLPYEQYF,TRBV7-6,TRBJ2-7,-,TRBD2
TGCGCCAGCAGCCAAGCAGGGGGCGAGGATACGCAGTATTTT,CASSQAGGEDTQYF,TRBV4-3,TRBJ2-3,-,TRBD1
TGTGCCAGCAGTTACGGAGGGACAGACCCCGAGCAGTACTTC,CASSYGGTDPEQYF,TRBV6-9,TRBJ2-7,-,-
TGTGCCAGCAGCTCCCCGGGACTAGCGGGGGGGCAAGAGACCCAGTACTTC,CASSSPGLAGGQETQYF,TRBV7-2,TRBJ2-5,few,TRBD2
TGTGCCATCAGTGAGAGACTAGCGGGGGGTGGCGAGCAGTACTTC,CAISERLAGGGEQYF,TRBV10-3,TRBJ2-7,-,TRBD2
TGTGCCTGGAGTGTCCCCCCAACAAGCGGGAGGGGGGAGCTGTTTTTT,CAWSVPPTSGRGELFF,TRBV30,TRBJ2-2,-,TRBD2
TGTGCCAGCAGTTACCAGGCGCGAGTCGGTGAAGCTTTCTTT,CASSYQARVGEAFF,TRBV6-5,TRBJ1-1,-,-
TGCGCCAGCAGCTTGTTGACAGGGGAGGAGACCCAGTACTTC,CASSLLTGEETQYF,TRBV5-1,TRBJ2-5,-,TRBD1
TGTGCCAGCAGCCTTACGATTTCCCCCGGGGAGCTGTTTTTT,CASSLTISPGELFF,TRBV7-8,TRBJ2-2,-,-
TGTGCCAGCAGCCCCCGACGGGGACAGGGAGGCTCCGAGCAGTACTTC,CASSPRRGQGGSEQYF,TRBV11-2,TRBJ2-7,few,TRBD1
TGTGCCACCAGCAGCGGGGACAGGGACACAGATACGCAGTATTTT,CATSSGDRDTDTQYF,TRBV15,TRBJ2-3,-,TRBD1
TGTGCCAGCAGTTTTCGATCCAGGGACGAGCAGTACTTC,CASSFRSRDEQYF,TRBV28,TRBJ2-7,-,-
TGTGCCAGTCGGGATTCTAGCGTGAACACCGGGGAGCTGTTTTTT,CASRDSSVNTGELFF,TRBV2,TRBJ2-2,-,-
TGTGCCAGCAAGGGACAGTCCTCTAACTATGGCTACACCTTC,CASKGQSSNYGYTF,TRBV27,TRBJ1-2,-,TRBD1
TGTGCCAGCAGCTTAGGGGTCAGGGAGGGCTCACCCCTCCACTTT,CASSLGVREGSPLHF,TRBV7-3,TRBJ1-6,-,-
TGTGCCAGTAGTATTACAGGGGAGCTGGGATACGAGCAGTACTTC,CASSITGELGYEQYF,TRBV19,TRBJ2-7,-,TRBD1
TGTGCCAGCAGCTTATGGACTAGCTCTGCTTACGAGCAGTACTTC,CASSLWTSSAYEQYF,TRBV11-2,TRBJ2-7,-,TRBD2
TGCGCCAGCAGTCAATCTAAGGCCCTACGTTGCTACACCTTC,CASSQSKALRCYTF,TRBV23-1,TRBJ1-2,-,-
TGTGCCAGCAGCCAAGGGGACAGGGAGGGTTTTGCCAAAAACATTCAGTACTTC,CASSQGDREGFAKNIQYF,TRBV3-1/TRBV3-2,TRBJ2-4,-,TRBD1
TGTGCCAGTAGTATAAATTACGGGACAGACACTGAAGCTTTCTTT,CASSINYGTDTEAFF,TRBV19,TRBJ1-1,-,TRBD1
TGCGCCAGCAGCCAAGATTTTGGGGGTTTGACTGAAGCTTTCTTT,CASSQDFGGLTEAFF,TRBV4-3,TRBJ1-1,-,-
TGTGCCTGGAGTGTCGGGGGGACTAGCACAGATACGCAGTATTTT,CAWSVGGTSTDTQYF,TRBV30,TRBJ2-3,-,TRBD2
TGTGCCACCAGTGATCCCGGACTAGCCGGTGATACGCAGTATTTT,CATSDPGLAGDTQYF,TRBV24-1,TRBJ2-3,-,TRBD2
TGCGCCAGCAGCCCGACAGGGAACGGGCAGCCCCAGCATTTT,CASSPTGNGQPQHF,TRBV5-1,TRBJ1-5,few,TRBD1
TGTGCCAGCAGTGAAGCGGTTGGAGTGGGGACCCAGTACTTC,CASSEAVGVGTQYF,TRBV2,TRBJ2-5,-,-
TGCGCCAGCAGCCAAGGACAGGGAGGTTCCTACGAGCAGTACTTC,CASSQGQGGSYEQYF,TRBV4-1,TRBJ2-7,-,-